One and the same sample provided the 25 T cell receptor beta chains below, sequenced in a study of patients and donors after allogeneic stem cell transplantation. TCRdb processed the RT-PCR reads anew with MiXCR; each CDR3 protein has one entry. This sample carries approximately 99,000 distinct CDR3 sequences, less than 45% of them seen once, and the ten largest clones take 25% to 35%. Sequencing was done on a sample of blood, either unsorted or a sorted T cell fraction (not recorded which). All receptors come from a human donor who was either an allogeneic HSCT recipient or a stem cell or donor lymphocyte infusion donor (not recorded which). It is not recorded whose cells these are; they may come from a transplant donor.

V usage is TRBV12-3 or TRBV12-4 and J usage is TRBJ1-2; tentative D call: TRBD1 (6 bases). V was shortened by 2 bases and J by 8 bases, with 18 bases between the two germline ends. The CDR3 length is 15 residues. The CDR3 DNA reads TGTGCCAGCAGTTTAAAGACAGGACTAAGGTGGGGCTACACCTTC. This encodes CASSLKTGLRWGYTF.

The chain joins TRBV20-1 to TRBJ2-3; TRBD2 might be the D (5 bases). The CDR3 loop spans 14 amino acids. Germline assignment: CDR1 DFQATT and CDR2 SNEGSKA (reference sequence). Between the trimmed V and J ends, which lost 7 bases and 1 base, there was a span of 15 bases. The CDR3 sequence is CSVTTNVGTDTQYF. The CDR3 DNA sequence: TGCAGTGTTACGACTAACGTGGGCACAGATACGCAGTATTTT.

This clonotype was detected only once. The chain combines TRBV7-9 with TRBJ1-2, with D perhaps TRBD1 (5 bases). CDR3 length: 13 residues. CDR1 and CDR2 (germline): SEHNR, FQNEAQ (reference sequence). The V and J ends lost 2 bases and 8 bases respectively, with 12 bases between them. The CDR3 DNA is TGTGCCAGCAGCTTAAGGGGAAGGCAAGGCTACACCTTC. It translates to CASSLRGRQGYTF.

The genes are TRBV5-1 and TRBJ2-7; D is tentatively TRBD1 or TRBD2 (6 bases each). This CDR3 comprises 14 residues. Trimming stripped 0 bases from V and 4 bases from J, with 11 bases between. Per the germline V gene, CDR1 is SGHRS and CDR2 is YFSETQ. As DNA, the CDR3 is TGCGCCAGCAGCTTGGAGGGGGGTAGGTACGAGCAGTACTTC. Translated, it gives CASSLEGGRYEQYF.

The CDR3 here is CASSSSMGTQYF. The CDR3 DNA follows: TGTGCCAGCAGTTCTTCAATGGGGACCCAGTACTTC. The chain employs TRBV27 and TRBJ2-5; D uncertain. V shed 4 bases and J shed 7 bases, with 10 bases lying between them. The CDR3 sequence is 12 residues long. Germline values: CDR1 MNHEY, CDR2 SMNVEV (reference sequence).

This clonotype occurred many times. The rearrangement links TRBV4-2 to TRBJ1-5; D not resolved. The germline V gene encodes CDR1 LGHNA and CDR2 YNFKEQ. With 0 bases removed from V and 5 bases from J, the gap between germline ends came to 11 bases. This CDR3 comprises 15 residues. The CDR3 spells CASSQDLWIDQPQHF. CDR3 sequence (DNA): TGTGCCAGCAGCCAAGATCTTTGGATCGATCAGCCCCAGCATTTT.

The chain carries TRBV20-1 and TRBJ2-7, with 8 bases aligning to TRBD1. The V and J ends lost 3 bases and 3 bases, in that order; junction bases with no gene match: 7. The CDR3 spans 14 residues. Germline CDR1 DFQATT, CDR2 SNEGSKA (reference sequence). The CDR3 sequence is CSASGRGPNYEQYF. The CDR3 DNA reads as TGCAGTGCTAGCGGCAGGGGGCCTAACTACGAGCAGTACTTC.

The chain carries TRBV4-3 and TRBJ1-6; D is undetermined. V lost 0 bases and J lost 5, with 14 bases in between. CDR1 is LGHNA and CDR2 is YSLEER in the germline V gene. This CDR3 region has 17 residues. The CDR3 region is CASSQDLRWVNNSPLHF. The CDR3 region has the DNA TGCGCCAGCAGCCAAGATCTCCGATGGGTAAATAATTCACCCCTCCACTTT.

The CDR3 here is CASSPEYEQYF. Written as DNA, the CDR3 is TGTGCCAGCAGCCCAGAGTACGAGCAGTACTTC. The chain has TRBV2 and TRBJ2-7; D call uncertain. V lost 6 bases to trimming and J lost 4 bases, with 7 bases between them. This CDR3 contains 11 residues. CDR1 SNHLY and CDR2 FYNNEI come from the germline V gene.

This clonotype was observed a handful of times. The chain is built from TRBV7-9 and TRBJ1-4; D remains ambiguous. Trimming took 5 bases from V and 8 from J, leaving 15 bases between them. CDR1 and CDR2 from the germline V gene are SEHNR and FQNEAQ (reference sequence). The CDR3 covers 14 residues. In DNA, the CDR3 is TGTGCCAGCAGCGCCGGGGTAATCGAGGAAAAACTGTTTTTT. Its translation: CASSAGVIEEKLFF.

The V and J genes are TRBV6-1 and TRBJ1-5; D call uncertain. Germline lookup yields CDR1 MNHNS and CDR2 SASEGT. The V gene lost 6 bases and the J gene lost 7 bases, with 10 bases spanning the gap. This CDR3 has 12 residues. The CDR3 coding sequence is TGTGCCAGCAGGGGAGGCGGGCAGCCCCAGCATTTT. This codes for CASRGGGQPQHF.

The chain links TRBV5-1 to TRBJ1-1; D remains ambiguous. The germline V and J ends were trimmed by 1 base and 0 bases, with 10 bases remaining between them. The V gene's germline CDR1 is SGHRS and CDR2 YFSETQ. CDR3 size: 15 residues. Here the CDR3 reads CASSLRKDLNTEAFF. CDR3 in DNA: TGCGCCAGCAGCTTGAGAAAGGACTTGAACACTGAAGCTTTCTTT.

This clonotype was observed a handful of times. The rearrangement links TRBV6-1 to TRBJ1-6; D might be TRBD1 (5 bases). The V and J ends lost 8 bases and 9 bases respectively, with 14 bases between them. The CDR3 sequence is 13 residues long. CDR1 and CDR2 from the germline V gene are MNHNS and SASEGT. CDR3 amino acids: CASGRGPPSPLHF. The CDR3 DNA follows: TGTGCCAGCGGCCGGGGACCCCCTTCACCCCTCCACTTT.

This sequence joins TRBV3-1 and TRBJ2-2, with D unclear. CDR3 length: 12 amino acids. V was pared by 3 bases and J by 6 bases, with 5 bases between. Germline V gene sequence: CDR1 LGHDT, CDR2 YNNKEL (reference sequence). The CDR3 reads CASSHNAGELFF. In DNA, the CDR3 is TGTGCCAGCAGCCACAATGCCGGGGAGCTGTTTTTT.

The gene calls are TRBV15 and TRBJ2-1, with TRBD1 as a possible D gene (6 bases). Per germline, CDR1 LNHNV and CDR2 YYDKDF (reference sequence). Between the trimmed V and J ends, which lost 4 bases and 6 bases, there was a span of 22 bases. The CDR3 runs to 17 residues. CDR3: CATSKESGVGGSNEQFF. The CDR3 DNA sequence: TGTGCCACCAGCAAAGAGAGTGGGGTAGGGGGATCCAATGAGCAGTTCTTC.

This clonotype was picked up a small number of times. The J gene is TRBJ2-3, the V gene TRBV4-3; D call uncertain. CDR1 and CDR2 (germline): LGHNA, YSLEER. The CDR3 runs to 17 residues. V gave up 0 bases and J gave up 2 bases, with 15 bases separating them. The CDR3 spells CASSQDLKSWNTDTQYF. The CDR3 region has the DNA TGCGCCAGCAGCCAAGATCTTAAGTCGTGGAACACAGATACGCAGTATTTT.

This clonotype turned up a few times. The chain combines TRBV28 with TRBJ2-7; 12 nucleotides match TRBD2. CDR1 and CDR2 from the germline V gene are MDHEN and SYDVKM. The trim removed 5 bases at V and 7 bases at J, leaving 6 bases unmatched. The CDR3 length is 14 residues. CDR3 region: CASSLTSGRSEQYF. The CDR3 nucleotides are TGTGCCAGCAGTCTGACTAGCGGGAGATCGGAGCAGTACTTC.

This clonotype was seen a handful of times. The J gene is TRBJ1-1, the V gene TRBV18; D might be TRBD1 (6 bases). Trimming took off 3 bases at V and 4 bases at J, with 15 bases between the two ends. The CDR3 loop spans 15 amino acids. Per germline, CDR1 KGHSH and CDR2 LQKENI. CDR3 sequence: CASSPQQGVGTEAFF. For the CDR3, the DNA is TGTGCCAGCTCACCTCAACAGGGTGTGGGCACTGAAGCTTTCTTT.

This clonotype has only a few counts. The genes are TRBV7-9 and TRBJ2-3, with 8 bases lining up with TRBD1. Germline values: CDR1 SEHNR, CDR2 FQNEAQ (reference sequence). The CDR3 totals 17 residues. V lost 5 bases, J lost 0 bases, and 10 bases stayed unmatched. In nucleotides, the CDR3 is TGTGCCAGCAGCCCCCGAAGACAGGGGAGAAGCACAGATACGCAGTATTTT. It translates to CASSPRRQGRSTDTQYF.

The rearrangement uses TRBV6-5 and TRBJ1-6; tentatively, D is TRBD1 (5 bases). Germline CDR1 and CDR2: MNHEY and SVGAGI. This CDR3 contains 19 residues. The V end was cut by 9 bases, the J end by 3 bases, with 27 bases between. The CDR3 nucleotides read TGTGCCAGGCCACCGTGGGTTTTCCAGGGAGAATACTATAATTCACCCCTCCACTTT. Its translation is CARPPWVFQGEYYNSPLHF.

This clonotype was picked up a small number of times. The rearrangement joins TRBV9 to TRBJ2-7; 11 bases align to TRBD2. This CDR3 region has 15 residues. Germline V lookup: CDR1 SGDLS, CDR2 YYNGEE. V shed 3 bases and J 3 bases; nucleotides not matched to a gene: 5. CDR3 bases: TGTGCCAGCAGCGCTGGGGGGACTAGCGGCTACGAGCAGTACTTC. Its protein product is CASSAGGTSGYEQYF.

The DNA for the CDR3 is TGTGCCAGCAGCAACCAGGGCCGGCTAAACACCATATATTTT. It codes for CASSNQGRLNTIYF. This chain connects TRBV21-1 to TRBJ1-3. TRBV21-1 is tagged as a pseudogene. This CDR3 has 14 residues.

The CDR3 spells CSAGGQETQYF. The CDR3 DNA follows: TGCAGCGCCGGAGGGCAAGAGACCCAGTACTTC. This chain uses TRBV29-1 with TRBJ2-5; a possible D gene is TRBD2 (6 bases). The CDR3 is 11 amino acids. Per the germline V gene, CDR1 is SQVTM and CDR2 is ANQGSEA. Deletions cut 7 bases from V and 2 bases from J, with 8 bases between.

This clonotype was seen only a few times. The rearrangement uses TRBV5-1 and TRBJ1-3; maybe TRBD1 (5 bases). Between the trimmed V and J ends, which lost 2 bases and 0 bases, there was a span of 15 bases. Germline-derived CDR1 and CDR2 are SGHRS and YFSETQ. The CDR3 runs to 17 residues. The chain's CDR3 is CASSFFPRQHSGNTIYF. CDR3 DNA sequence: TGCGCCAGCAGCTTTTTCCCGAGACAGCACTCTGGAAACACCATATATTTT.

This chain connects TRBV27 to TRBJ2-1, with D possibly being TRBD2 (6 bases). Trimming shortened V by 6 bases and J by 9 bases, and 18 bases separated the two germline ends. The CDR3 has 14 residues. Germline V gene data show CDR1 as MNHEY and CDR2 as SMNVEV (reference sequence). CDR3 sequence (DNA): TGTGCCAGCAGGAGAGTCTCTAAAGCGGGTGAGCAGTTCTTC. Translation: CASRRVSKAGEQFF.